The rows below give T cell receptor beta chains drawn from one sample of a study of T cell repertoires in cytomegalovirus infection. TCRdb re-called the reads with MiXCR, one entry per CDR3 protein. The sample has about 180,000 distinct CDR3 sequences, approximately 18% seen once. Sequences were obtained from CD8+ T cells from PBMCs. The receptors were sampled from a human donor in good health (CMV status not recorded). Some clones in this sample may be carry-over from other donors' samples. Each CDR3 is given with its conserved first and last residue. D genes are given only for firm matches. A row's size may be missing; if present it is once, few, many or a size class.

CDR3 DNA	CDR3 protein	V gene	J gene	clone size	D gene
TGTGCCAGCAGTTCCAGGAAGGACGGAACAGCCAAAAACATTCAGTACTTC	CASSSRKDGTAKNIQYF	TRBV6-5	TRBJ2-4	-	-
TGTGCCAGCAGCAGGACAGGGGGGGGTAGGAATGAAAAACTGTTTTTT	CASSRTGGGRNEKLFF	TRBV7-2	TRBJ1-4	-	TRBD1
TGTGCCAGCAGTTTGCCTAACTCGGGACTAGCTACGCAGTATTTT	CASSLPNSGLATQYF	TRBV27	TRBJ2-3	-	TRBD2
TGTGCCAGCAGTCGCGAAGACAGAAGTTCCGGCCGCTATGGCTACACCTTC	CASSREDRSSGRYGYTF	TRBV6-5	TRBJ1-2	few	-
TGCGCCAGCAGTTATGGACAGGAGACGTTCTTC	CASSYGQETFF	TRBV5-1	TRBJ2-1	-	TRBD1
TGTGCCAGCAGCTTAGAACTAACCCGGGACGAGCAGTACTTC	CASSLELTRDEQYF	TRBV7-2	TRBJ2-7	few	-
TGTGCCAGCAGTTTATCGACACAGGGGTATTCACCCCTCCACTTT	CASSLSTQGYSPLHF	TRBV28	TRBJ1-6	few	TRBD1
TGTGCCAGCAGCCAAGGACTAGCGGGGGCCTCAGCCAATGAGCAGTTCTTC	CASSQGLAGASANEQFF	TRBV4-2	TRBJ2-1	few	TRBD2
TGTGCCAGCAGCTTAGCTTTGGGGCAGGATGGGACCTACGAGCAGTACTTC	CASSLALGQDGTYEQYF	TRBV7-9	TRBJ2-7	few	-
TGCAGTGCTAGAGTGGGAGCGGGGAGCTCCTACAATGAGCAGTTCTTC	CSARVGAGSSYNEQFF	TRBV20-1	TRBJ2-1	few	TRBD2
TGTGCCAGCAGCTTGGAACTAGTGAGTGGCTACACCTTC	CASSLELVSGYTF	TRBV13	TRBJ1-2	-	-
TGTGCCAGCAGCTTAGGGGACTCCGCTATATATACGCAGTATTTT	CASSLGDSAIYTQYF	TRBV11-2	TRBJ2-3	few	-
TGTGCCAGCAGCGCCGACGGCCTGGACAGGGGACCCTACGAGCAGTACTTC	CASSADGLDRGPYEQYF	TRBV7-9	TRBJ2-7	-	TRBD1
TGTGCCAGCGCGAGTCGGGCCGACAATGAGCAGTTCTTC	CASASRADNEQFF	TRBV2	TRBJ2-1	-	-
TGTGCCAGCAGCTCGCCGGGGGGCGAGAACACTGAAGCTTTCTTT	CASSSPGGENTEAFF	TRBV7-6	TRBJ1-1	-	-
TGTGCCAGCAGCCTCCCGGACAGGACACTCTCCTACGAGCAGTACTTC	CASSLPDRTLSYEQYF	TRBV12-3/TRBV12-4	TRBJ2-7	few	TRBD1
TGTGCCAGCAGTTTCCCCCGAGGGGTCTCCAAAAACATTCAGTACTTC	CASSFPRGVSKNIQYF	TRBV7-9	TRBJ2-4	-	-
TGTGCCAGCAGCTTACGTGGACAAGGGAATCAGCCCCAGCATTTT	CASSLRGQGNQPQHF	TRBV7-9	TRBJ1-5	few	-
TGTGCCAGCAGTTCCCCTGAGATCGGACAGCCCCAGCATTTT	CASSSPEIGQPQHF	TRBV12-3/TRBV12-4	TRBJ1-5	few	-
TGTGCCAGCAGCTTAAGCCGGGGGCTATACAATGAGCAGTTCTTC	CASSLSRGLYNEQFF	TRBV7-9	TRBJ2-1	-	-
TGTGCCAGCAGTGGAGGGGGCGGCGAGCAGTACTTC	CASSGGGGEQYF	TRBV12-3/TRBV12-4	TRBJ2-7	many	-
TGTGCCAGCAGCGCCTCCGGGCTATTCTACAATGAGCAGTTCTTC	CASSASGLFYNEQFF	TRBV9	TRBJ2-1	few	-
TGTGCCAGTAGTGTTAGCGGGGGGGACTTCAATGAGCAGTTCTTC	CASSVSGGDFNEQFF	TRBV19	TRBJ2-1	-	TRBD2
TGTGCCAGCAGCTTATGCCAGCTCCCCTCCTACGAGCAGTACTTC	CASSLCQLPSYEQYF	TRBV13	TRBJ2-7	-	-
TGTGCCAGCAGCTTACGGCCAGGGGGAGTTGGGTATGGCTACACCTTC	CASSLRPGGVGYGYTF	TRBV7-2	TRBJ1-2	many	TRBD1
TGTGCCAGCAGCTACTCCGGGACAGGGGATCAGCCCCAGCATTTT	CASSYSGTGDQPQHF	TRBV7-8	TRBJ1-5	few	TRBD1
TGTGCCAGCAGCTTGGCCAACCCGGGCATGAACACTGAAGCTTTCTTT	CASSLANPGMNTEAFF	TRBV5-8	TRBJ1-1	few	-
TGTGCCAGTAGTATAGATCGCGGGAGCTCCTACAATGAGCAGTTCTTC	CASSIDRGSSYNEQFF	TRBV19	TRBJ2-1	-	TRBD2
TGTGCCAGCAGGCGACAGCTTTACGAGCAGTACTTC	CASRRQLYEQYF	TRBV2	TRBJ2-7	-	-
TGTGCCAGCAGTTTTGATTGGGGGGCCACTGAAGCTTTCTTT	CASSFDWGATEAFF	TRBV27	TRBJ1-1	few	-
TGCAGTGCTAGAGAACCCGGGACTCGGAACGAGCAGTACTTC	CSAREPGTRNEQYF	TRBV20-1	TRBJ2-7	-	-